This TCR beta chain emerged from a study of OX40 agonist ivuxolimab in advanced cancers. Study as a whole: Patients with prior anti-PD-1, anti-PD-L1 or anti-CTLA-4 therapy were eligible; 40% had some. The study reported partial responses in three patients: one hepatocellular carcinoma, two cutaneous melanoma. General study findings and limits: Clonal expansion by week 6 occurred in CD4+ and CD8+ blood T cells (at 0.1 to 3.0 mg/kg). Antigen targets of the expanded peripheral T cells went undetermined.

Germline V gene lookup returns CDR1 MNHNS and CDR2 SASEGT. Trimming shortened V by 4 bases and J by 4 bases, and 7 bases separated the two germline ends. The CDR3 totals 12 residues. To note about this clone: No antigen is known for it.

The repertoire was sequenced with immunoSEQ multiplex PCR; TCRdb's copy has only in-frame clones and lacks some. The repertoire has some 82,000 clones, around nine tenths of them found once; the top ten carry approximately 0.76%. This clonotype originated in an adult with an advanced solid tumor such as melanoma, head and neck, liver or kidney cancer. The specimen was CD4+ or CD8+ T cells sorted from blood, collected in a trial of the OX40 agonist ivuxolimab. This chain uses TRBV6-1 with TRBJ1-1; D unclear. The CDR3 protein is CASSVRGTEAFF. DNA of the CDR3: TGTGCCAGCAGTGTGCGCGGCACTGAAGCTTTCTTT.